This entry concerns a single TCR beta chain. The sample originates from a study of cytomegalovirus exposure and HLA in healthy donors. PCR primers comprised 60 Vbeta and 13 Jbeta primers. Libraries were prepared by immunoSEQ multiplex PCR; TCRdb keeps only in-frame clonotypes and omits some of them. The sample records approximately 130,000 clones, approximately 80% being singletons. This CDR3 has 14 residues. Between the trimmed V and J ends, which lost 3 bases and 3 bases, there was a span of 11 bases. Germline loops: CDR1 MNHEY, CDR2 SMNVEV (reference sequence). The chain recombines TRBV27 with TRBJ1-2; D is ambiguous. The sequenced sample was PBMCs. This clonotype was sampled from a man between 18 and 29 years old in good health and CMV-seronegative. The CDR3 DNA reads TGTGCCAGCAGTTTTGGAGGGAACCACTATGGCTACACCTTC. This sequence encodes CASSFGGNHYGYTF.